The rows below give T cell receptor beta chains drawn from one sample of a study of blood T cell repertoires in COVID-19. Sequenced by immunoSEQ multiplex PCR; TCRdb stores in-frame clones only, minus some. The sample carries 150,000 to 200,000 clones, 80% to 90% recorded once. The sample consisted of peripheral blood. All receptors derive from a human donor with active or convalescent COVID-19. The donor label of this sample is uncertain. Each CDR3 is given with its conserved first and last residue. D genes are given only for firm matches. The size of a clone is reported for some rows only, either as once, few or many, or as a class for expanded clones.

D: NA; V: TRBV5-4; size: NA; J: TRBJ2-7; CDR3: CASSPSGAGAYEQYF; DNA: TGTGCCAGCAGCCCGTCGGGGGCGGGGGCCTACGAGCAGTACTTC
D: TRBD2; V: TRBV5-4; size: NA; J: TRBJ2-3; CDR3: CASSRALAGTDTQYF; DNA: TGTGCCAGCAGTCGGGCACTAGCGGGCACAGATACGCAGTATTTT
D: NA; V: TRBV27; size: few; J: TRBJ2-7; CDR3: CASSKGVPGTGYEQYF; DNA: TGTGCCAGCAGCAAGGGTGTCCCGGGGACTGGCTACGAGCAGTACTTC
D: TRBD1; V: TRBV30; size: NA; J: TRBJ1-2; CDR3: CAWSEQGYGYTF; DNA: TGTGCCTGGAGTGAACAGGGGTATGGCTACACCTTC
D: TRBD1; V: TRBV19; size: NA; J: TRBJ1-5; CDR3: CASSSHTGGSNQPQHF; DNA: TGTGCCAGTAGTAGTCATACAGGGGGCAGCAATCAGCCCCAGCATTTT
D: TRBD1; V: TRBV7-9; size: NA; J: TRBJ2-6; CDR3: CASSMSWTGSNVLTF; DNA: TGTGCCAGCAGCATGAGCTGGACAGGGTCCAACGTCCTGACTTTC
D: NA; V: TRBV7-2; size: NA; J: TRBJ2-5; CDR3: CASRLTGTQETQYF; DNA: TGTGCCAGCAGGTTAACGGGAACCCAAGAGACCCAGTACTTC
D: TRBD1; V: TRBV6-5; size: NA; J: TRBJ2-7; CDR3: CASSWDRRHYEQYF; DNA: TGTGCCAGCAGTTGGGACAGGCGACACTACGAGCAGTACTTC
D: NA; V: TRBV7-9; size: once; J: TRBJ1-3; CDR3: CASSFSLISGNTIYF; DNA: TGTGCCAGCAGCTTCTCACTGATCTCTGGAAACACCATATATTTT
D: NA; V: TRBV27; size: once; J: TRBJ1-1; CDR3: CASSLNGLSGEAFF; DNA: TGTGCCAGCAGTTTAAATGGCCTCTCGGGTGAAGCTTTCTTT
D: NA; V: TRBV4-3; size: NA; J: TRBJ1-1; CDR3: CASSQDPGRISEAFF; DNA: TGCGCCAGCAGCCAAGATCCCGGGAGAATATCTGAAGCTTTCTTT
D: TRBD1; V: TRBV13; size: NA; J: TRBJ2-7; CDR3: CASSSRTGAYEQYF; DNA: TGTGCCAGCAGCTCCAGGACAGGAGCCTACGAGCAGTACTTC
D: NA; V: TRBV7-9; size: NA; J: TRBJ2-2; CDR3: CASSLPGRVTGELFF; DNA: TGTGCCAGCAGCTTACCCGGCAGGGTCACCGGGGAGCTGTTTTTT
D: NA; V: TRBV6-1; size: NA; J: TRBJ1-1; CDR3: CASSAQGGGFMNTEAFF; DNA: TGTGCCAGCAGTGCACAGGGAGGGGGGTTCATGAACACTGAAGCTTTCTTT
D: NA; V: TRBV30; size: NA; J: TRBJ1-1; CDR3: CAWSNQGGGTEAFF; DNA: TGTGCCTGGAGTAACCAAGGGGGGGGCACTGAAGCTTTCTTT
D: NA; V: TRBV9; size: NA; J: TRBJ1-1; CDR3: CASSGGGGYTEAFF; DNA: TGTGCCAGCAGCGGGGGTGGAGGGTACACTGAAGCTTTCTTT
D: TRBD2; V: TRBV10-1; size: NA; J: TRBJ2-1; CDR3: CASSEAGEMGEFF; DNA: TGCGCCAGCAGTGAGGCGGGAGAAATGGGAGAATTCTTC
D: NA; V: TRBV6-1; size: NA; J: TRBJ1-5; CDR3: CASSEHGRDQPQHF; DNA: TGTGCCAGCAGTGAACACGGGAGGGATCAGCCCCAGCATTTT
D: TRBD2; V: TRBV30; size: NA; J: TRBJ2-1; CDR3: CASKAGGYNEQFF; DNA: TGTGCCAGTAAAGCGGGAGGGTACAATGAGCAGTTCTTC
D: TRBD2; V: TRBV5-4; size: once; J: TRBJ2-3; CDR3: CASSLTSGDDTQYF; DNA: TGTGCCAGCAGCTTGACTAGCGGGGATGATACGCAGTATTTT
D: NA; V: TRBV12-3/TRBV12-4; size: few; J: TRBJ1-1; CDR3: CASSLRGRTEAFF; DNA: TGTGCCAGCAGTTTAAGAGGCCGGACTGAAGCTTTCTTT
D: TRBD1; V: TRBV7-9; size: once; J: TRBJ1-5; CDR3: CASSPGQGRNQPQHF; DNA: TGTGCCAGCAGCCCCGGACAGGGGAGGAATCAGCCCCAGCATTTT
D: NA; V: TRBV12-3/TRBV12-4; size: NA; J: TRBJ2-5; CDR3: CASTPRGGTQYF; DNA: TGTGCCAGCACCCCCCGGGGAGGGACCCAGTACTTC